This paragraph covers one T cell receptor (beta chain) sequence. What it recognizes is unknown. Germline values: CDR1 MDHEN, CDR2 SYDVKM. The CDR3 loop spans 17 amino acids. Trimming cost V 5 bases and J 0 bases, with 16 bases left between them. The sample belongs to a study of blood T cells in healthy people across ages. Whole-study context: Capture via template switching afforded approximately one barcoded beta molecule per two T cells.

Findings and limits, study-wide: As age increased, TCR beta diversity per million T cells fell in a roughly linear fashion.

Next came a second PCR, run for roughly 6 to 11 cycles, which used a sample-barcoded 5' primer along with a J-beta primer mix. Researchers report that a template-switch adaptor with 12 random nucleotides tagged each cDNA molecule. Individual samples furnished no less than 2.5 million CDR3-containing paired-end reads apiece. TCRdb processed the 5' RACE reads anew with MiXCR; each CDR3 protein has one entry. The sample includes about 1.8 million distinct CDR3 sequences, around 48% of them seen just once. The clonotype was recovered from a woman in her thirties or forties in good health. Sequenced: blood. The J gene is TRBJ1-4, the V gene TRBV28; D perhaps matches TRBD1 (6 bases). CDR3 coding DNA: TGTGCCAGCAGTCTCCAGGGGCGCCCTGCAACTAATGAAAAACTGTTTTTT. Protein: CASSLQGRPATNEKLFF.